The present entry profiles one TCR beta chain with its context. Its antigen is not identified. Through a sample-barcoded 5' primer and a J-beta primer mix, a second PCR was run for roughly 7 to 11 cycles. TCRdb passed the 5' RACE reads through MiXCR, listing each CDR3 protein once. Seen here are about 400,000 distinct CDR3 sequences, 45% to 60% observed once, and the top ten hold roughly 51%. This entry belongs to a study of blood T cells in healthy people across ages. Study-wide results and limits: Across the age range, TCR beta diversity per million T cells fell in a roughly linear way. When set beside aged donors, long-lived donors presented more naive CD4+ cells and higher diversity.

This receptor was taken from a man aged 55 to 70 in good health. The material sequenced was blood.

DNA for the CDR3: TGTGCCAGCAACCAAAGGCATGGCTACACCTTC. Amino acid sequence: CASNQRHGYTF. The V gene is TRBV7-2, the J gene TRBJ1-2; D call uncertain. With 7 bases removed from V and 6 bases from J, the gap between germline ends came to 9 bases. The CDR3 runs to 11 residues. Germline values: CDR1 SGHTA, CDR2 FQGNSA.